The 12 T cell receptor beta chains below were found in one sample sequenced in a study of blood T cell repertoires in COVID-19. Data came from immunoSEQ multiplex PCR; TCRdb stores just in-frame clones and leaves some out. The sample has under 75,000 clones, around 80% seen once; the top ten hold around 6.5%. The sample consisted of peripheral blood. These receptor sequences come from a human donor in a cohort sampled during active COVID-19.

The chain uses TRBV7-8 and TRBJ1-6; D perhaps matches TRBD1 (6 bases). This CDR3 spans 14 amino acids. Between the trimmed V and J ends, which lost 7 bases and 8 bases, there was a span of 15 bases. CDR1 is SGHVS, CDR2 FQNEAQ, per germline. As DNA, the CDR3 is TGTGCCAGCACCCGAGGGGGAGGTTATTCACCCCTCCACTTT. It encodes CASTRGGGYSPLHF.

This sequence joins TRBV13 and TRBJ2-1, with a possible D match to TRBD2 (7 bases). The CDR3 spans 15 residues. V was shortened by 3 bases and J by 2 bases, with 11 bases between the two germline ends. Germline V gene sequence: CDR1 PRHDT, CDR2 FYEKMQ (reference sequence). The CDR3 is CASSFPGGPYNEQFF. CDR3 DNA sequence: TGTGCCAGCAGCTTCCCCGGGGGGCCCTACAATGAGCAGTTCTTC.

This sequence joins TRBV30 and TRBJ2-6; D remains ambiguous. The CDR3 is 16 residues long. Germline lookup yields CDR1 GTSNPN and CDR2 SVGIG (reference sequence). The V end was cut by 0 bases, the J end by 0 bases, with 9 bases between. The CDR3: CAWSVGRFSGANVLTF. For the CDR3, the DNA is TGTGCCTGGAGTGTAGGCAGGTTCTCTGGGGCCAACGTCCTGACTTTC.

CDR3 bases: TGTGCCTGGACTTCTGGGGGGGGCATTCAGTACTTC. Encoded protein: CAWTSGGGIQYF. The chain combines TRBV30 with TRBJ2-4, with 7 positions matching TRBD2. The germline CDR1 and CDR2 sequences are GTSNPN and SVGIG (reference sequence). The CDR3 covers 12 residues. The trim removed 4 bases at V and 9 bases at J, leaving 6 bases unmatched.

The chain couples TRBV6-2 or TRBV6-3 to TRBJ2-1; TRBD2 agrees at 9 bases. Germline V gene lookup returns CDR1 MNHEY and CDR2 SVGEGT. The V segment lost 5 bases and the J segment 15 bases; nucleotides outside the gene matches: 8. This CDR3 spans 12 amino acids. Written as DNA, the CDR3 is TGTGCCAGCAGTCCCCTTAGCGGGAGCCCGTTCTTC. Translation: CASSPLSGSPFF.

The V call is TRBV5-1, the J call TRBJ2-3; 11 bases line up with TRBD2. From germline, CDR1 is SGHRS and CDR2 YFSETQ. V was pared by 0 bases and J by 0 bases, with 6 bases of the junction left unmatched. This CDR3 is built from 18 residues. CDR3 coding DNA: TGCGCCAGCAGCTTGGGACTAGCGGGGAGATACAGCACAGATACGCAGTATTTT. Translation: CASSLGLAGRYSTDTQYF.

The chain has TRBV20-1 and TRBJ1-2; D gene uncertain. CDR3 size: 13 residues. Trimming removed 3 bases from V and 1 base from J, with 9 bases in between. Per the germline V gene, CDR1 is DFQATT and CDR2 is SNEGSKA (reference sequence). In nucleotides, the CDR3 is TGCAGTGCTAGTGAGGGCAGTAACTATGGCTACACCTTC. Translation: CSASEGSNYGYTF.

The chain employs TRBV7-8 and TRBJ2-1, with D perhaps TRBD1 (5 bases). There are 14 residues in the CDR3. Germline CDR1 reads SGHVS; CDR2 reads FQNEAQ. Trimming shortened V by 1 base and J by 6 bases, and 10 bases separated the two germline ends. The CDR3 DNA is TGTGCCAGCAGCTTAGTTGGGGCCCGCAATGAGCAGTTCTTC. Translation: CASSLVGARNEQFF.

The rearrangement joins TRBV9 to TRBJ2-5; 8 bases map to TRBD2. The CDR3 covers 13 residues. The germline CDR1 and CDR2 sequences are SGDLS and YYNGEE. V lost 0 bases, J lost 10 bases, and 5 bases stayed unmatched. CDR3 sequence: CASSVAAGGGQYF. The CDR3, as DNA: TGTGCCAGCAGCGTAGCTGCGGGGGGAGGCCAGTACTTC.

This chain connects TRBV19 to TRBJ1-2; the match to TRBD1 covers 8 bases. This CDR3 has 15 residues. Unmatched junction bases numbered 8, after V lost 5 bases and J lost 3 bases. Per germline, CDR1 LNHDA and CDR2 SQIVND (reference sequence). In nucleotides, the CDR3 is TGTGCCAGTAGTTCCCCTAGACAGGGGCACTATGGCTACACCTTC. Amino acid sequence: CASSSPRQGHYGYTF.

This sequence joins TRBV2 and TRBJ2-5; 7 bases map to TRBD1. Germline lookup yields CDR1 SNHLY and CDR2 FYNNEI. This CDR3 has 14 amino acids. J lost 2 bases, V lost 9 bases, and 9 bases had no gene match. The CDR3 here is CASAELRGQETQYF. DNA of the CDR3: TGTGCCAGTGCAGAGCTCAGGGGGCAAGAGACCCAGTACTTC.

J is TRBJ2-3 and V is TRBV5-4; TRBD2 aligns across 13 bases. Germline CDR1 SGHNT, CDR2 YYREEE (reference sequence). V was clipped by 4 bases and J by 2 bases; unmatched bases: 4. The CDR3 length is 16 residues. The CDR3 is CASSTGLAGDTDTQYF. The CDR3 nucleotides are TGTGCCAGCAGCACAGGACTAGCGGGAGACACAGATACGCAGTATTTT.